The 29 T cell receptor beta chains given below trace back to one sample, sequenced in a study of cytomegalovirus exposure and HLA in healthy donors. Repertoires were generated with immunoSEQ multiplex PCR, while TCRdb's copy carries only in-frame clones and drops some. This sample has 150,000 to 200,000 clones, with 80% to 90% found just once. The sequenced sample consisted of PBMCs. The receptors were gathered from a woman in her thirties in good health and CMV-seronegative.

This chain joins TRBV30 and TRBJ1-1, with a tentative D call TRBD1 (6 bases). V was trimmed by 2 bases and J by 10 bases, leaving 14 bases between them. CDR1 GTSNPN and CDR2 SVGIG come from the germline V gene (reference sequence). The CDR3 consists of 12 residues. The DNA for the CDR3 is TGTGCCTGGAGTCCATCGGACAGAGGAGCTTTCTTT. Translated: CAWSPSDRGAFF.

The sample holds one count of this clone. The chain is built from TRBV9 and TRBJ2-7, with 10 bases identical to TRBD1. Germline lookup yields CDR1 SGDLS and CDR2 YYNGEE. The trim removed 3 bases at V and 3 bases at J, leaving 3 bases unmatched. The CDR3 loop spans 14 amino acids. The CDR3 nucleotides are TGTGCCAGCAGCGCCCGGGACAGGGGCTACGAGCAGTACTTC. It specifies CASSARDRGYEQYF.

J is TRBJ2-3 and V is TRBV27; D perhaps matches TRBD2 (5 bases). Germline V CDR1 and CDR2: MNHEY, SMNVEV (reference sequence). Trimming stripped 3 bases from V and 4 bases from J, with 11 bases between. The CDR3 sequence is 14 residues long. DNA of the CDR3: TGTGCCAGCAGTTTGGTGGTGGGAGCAGATACGCAGTATTTT. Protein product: CASSLVVGADTQYF.

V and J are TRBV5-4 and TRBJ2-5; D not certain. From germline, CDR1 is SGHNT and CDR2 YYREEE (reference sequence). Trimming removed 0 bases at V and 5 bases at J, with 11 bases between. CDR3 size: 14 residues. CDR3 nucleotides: TGTGCCAGCAGCTTGGATCCCCGTCGGGAGACCCAGTACTTC. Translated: CASSLDPRRETQYF.

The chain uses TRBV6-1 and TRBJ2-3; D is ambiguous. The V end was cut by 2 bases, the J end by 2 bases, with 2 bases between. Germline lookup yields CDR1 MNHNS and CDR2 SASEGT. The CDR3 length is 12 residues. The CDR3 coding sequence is TGTGCCAGCAGTGAACACACAGATACGCAGTATTTT. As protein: CASSEHTDTQYF.

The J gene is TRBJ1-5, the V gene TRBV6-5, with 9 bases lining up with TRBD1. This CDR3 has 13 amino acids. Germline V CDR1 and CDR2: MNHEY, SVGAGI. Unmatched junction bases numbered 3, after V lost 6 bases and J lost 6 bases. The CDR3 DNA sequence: TGTGCCAGCAGGAGGACAGGGGCTCAGCCCCAGCATTTT. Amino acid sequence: CASRRTGAQPQHF.

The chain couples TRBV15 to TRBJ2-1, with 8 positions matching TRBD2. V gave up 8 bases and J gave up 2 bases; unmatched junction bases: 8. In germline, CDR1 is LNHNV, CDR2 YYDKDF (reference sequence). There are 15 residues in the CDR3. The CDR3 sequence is CATEPGLGTYNEQFF. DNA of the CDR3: TGTGCCACCGAACCGGGACTAGGGACCTACAATGAGCAGTTCTTC.

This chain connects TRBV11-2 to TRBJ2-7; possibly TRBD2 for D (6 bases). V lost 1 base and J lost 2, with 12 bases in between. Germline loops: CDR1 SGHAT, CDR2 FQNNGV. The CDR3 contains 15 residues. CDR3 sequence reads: CASSLVGGSAYEQYF. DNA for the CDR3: TGTGCCAGCAGCTTAGTTGGGGGGTCGGCCTACGAGCAGTACTTC.

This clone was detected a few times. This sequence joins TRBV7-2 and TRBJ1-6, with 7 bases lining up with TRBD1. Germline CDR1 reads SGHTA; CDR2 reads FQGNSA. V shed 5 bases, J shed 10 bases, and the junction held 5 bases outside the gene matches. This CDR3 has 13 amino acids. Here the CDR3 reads CASSLYRGSPLHF. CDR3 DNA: TGTGCCAGCAGCCTATACAGGGGATCACCCCTCCACTTT.

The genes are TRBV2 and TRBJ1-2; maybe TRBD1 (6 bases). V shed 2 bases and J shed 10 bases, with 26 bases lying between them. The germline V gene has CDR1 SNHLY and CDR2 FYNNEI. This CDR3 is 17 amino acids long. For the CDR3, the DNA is TGTGCCAGCAGTGAAATCGCGCCCAACGACAGGACCCTGAACTACACCTTC. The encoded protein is CASSEIAPNDRTLNYTF.

The CDR3: CASSRGGEQYF. In DNA form, the CDR3 reads TGTGCCAGCAGCCGCGGTGGAGAGCAGTACTTC. The chain couples TRBV7-9 to TRBJ2-7, with D uncertain. In germline, CDR1 is SEHNR, CDR2 FQNEAQ (reference sequence). CDR3 length equals 11 residues. V lost 5 bases and J lost 7, with 9 bases in between.

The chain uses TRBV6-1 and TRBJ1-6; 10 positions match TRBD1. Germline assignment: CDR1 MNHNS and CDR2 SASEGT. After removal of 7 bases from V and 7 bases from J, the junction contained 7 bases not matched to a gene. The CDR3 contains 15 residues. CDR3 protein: CASTETGGGNSPLHF. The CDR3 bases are TGTGCCAGCACCGAGACAGGGGGCGGGAATTCACCCCTCCACTTT.

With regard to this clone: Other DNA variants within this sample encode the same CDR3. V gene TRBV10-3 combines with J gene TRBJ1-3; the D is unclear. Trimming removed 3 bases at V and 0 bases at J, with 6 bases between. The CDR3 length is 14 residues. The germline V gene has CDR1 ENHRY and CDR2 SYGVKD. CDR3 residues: CAISDRSSGNTIYF. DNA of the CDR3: TGTGCCATCAGTGATCGGTCCTCTGGAAACACCATATATTTT.

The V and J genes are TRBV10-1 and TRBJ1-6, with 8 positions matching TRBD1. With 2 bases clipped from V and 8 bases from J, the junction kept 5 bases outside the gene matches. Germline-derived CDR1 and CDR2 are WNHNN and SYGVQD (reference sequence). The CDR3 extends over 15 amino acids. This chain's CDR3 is CASSEDPGGYSPLHF. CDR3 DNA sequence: TGCGCCAGCAGTGAGGATCCAGGGGGCTATTCACCCCTCCACTTT.

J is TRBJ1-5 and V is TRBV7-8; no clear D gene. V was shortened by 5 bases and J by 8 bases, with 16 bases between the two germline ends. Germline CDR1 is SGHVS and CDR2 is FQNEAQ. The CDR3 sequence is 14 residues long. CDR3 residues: CASSQSHGKEPQHF. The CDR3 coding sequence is TGTGCCAGCAGCCAATCTCACGGGAAGGAGCCCCAGCATTTT.

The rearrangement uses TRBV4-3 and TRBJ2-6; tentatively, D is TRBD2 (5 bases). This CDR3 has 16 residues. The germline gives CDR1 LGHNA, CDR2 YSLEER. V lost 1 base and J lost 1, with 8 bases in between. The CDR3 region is CASSQGTPSGANVLTF. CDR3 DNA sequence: TGCGCCAGCAGCCAAGGGACTCCGTCTGGGGCCAACGTCCTGACTTTC.

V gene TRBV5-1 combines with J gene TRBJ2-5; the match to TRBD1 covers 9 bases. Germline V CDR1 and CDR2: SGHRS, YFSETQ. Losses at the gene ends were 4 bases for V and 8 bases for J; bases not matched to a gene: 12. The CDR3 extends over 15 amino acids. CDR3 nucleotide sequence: TGCGCCAGCAGCCCCTCAGTGGGACAGGGTGAAACCCAGTACTTC. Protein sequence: CASSPSVGQGETQYF.

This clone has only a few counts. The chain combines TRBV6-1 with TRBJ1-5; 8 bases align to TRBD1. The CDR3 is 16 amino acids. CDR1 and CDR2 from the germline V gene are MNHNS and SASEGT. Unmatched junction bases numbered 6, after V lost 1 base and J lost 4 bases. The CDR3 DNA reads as TGTGCCAGCAGTGAAGGGGCAGGGACAGGAAATCAGCCCCAGCATTTT. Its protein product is CASSEGAGTGNQPQHF.

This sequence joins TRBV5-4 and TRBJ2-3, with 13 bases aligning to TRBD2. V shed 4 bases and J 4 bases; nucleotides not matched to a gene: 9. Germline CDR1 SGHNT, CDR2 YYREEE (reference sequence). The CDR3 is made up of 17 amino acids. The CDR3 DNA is TGTGCCAGCAGCCCCCCTACTAGCGGGGGGGCAGCAGATACGCAGTATTTT. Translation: CASSPPTSGGAADTQYF.

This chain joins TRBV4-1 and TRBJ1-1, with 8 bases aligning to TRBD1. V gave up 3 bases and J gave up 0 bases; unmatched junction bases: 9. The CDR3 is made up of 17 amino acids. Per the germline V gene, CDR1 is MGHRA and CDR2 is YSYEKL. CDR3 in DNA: TGCGCCAGCAGCCAGACAAGACAGGGGCCGATGAACACTGAAGCTTTCTTT. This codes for CASSQTRQGPMNTEAFF.

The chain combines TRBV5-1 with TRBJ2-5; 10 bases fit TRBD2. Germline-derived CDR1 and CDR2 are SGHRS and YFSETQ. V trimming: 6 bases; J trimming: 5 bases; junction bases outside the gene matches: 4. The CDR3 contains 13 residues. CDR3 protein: CASNQRGGETQYF. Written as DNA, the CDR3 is TGCGCCAGCAACCAGCGGGGGGGGGAGACCCAGTACTTC. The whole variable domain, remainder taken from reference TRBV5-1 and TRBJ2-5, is KAGVTQTPRYLIKTRGQQVTLSCSPISGHRSVSWYQQTPGQGLQFLFEYFSETQRNKGNFPGRFSGRQFSNSRSEMNVSTLELGDSALYLCASNQRGGETQYFGPGTRLLVL.

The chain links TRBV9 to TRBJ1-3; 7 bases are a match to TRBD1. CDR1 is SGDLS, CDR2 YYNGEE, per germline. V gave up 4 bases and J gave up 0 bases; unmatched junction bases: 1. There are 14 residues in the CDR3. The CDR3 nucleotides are TGTGCCAGCAGCCGACAGGGCTCTGGAAACACCATATATTTT. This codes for CASSRQGSGNTIYF.

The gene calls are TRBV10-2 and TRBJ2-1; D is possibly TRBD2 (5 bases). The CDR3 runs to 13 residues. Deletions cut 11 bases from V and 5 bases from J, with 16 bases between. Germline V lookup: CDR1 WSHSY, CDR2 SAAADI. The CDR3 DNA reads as TGCGCCGGCGAAGTGATGGGAGACAATGAGCAGTTCTTC. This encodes CAGEVMGDNEQFF.

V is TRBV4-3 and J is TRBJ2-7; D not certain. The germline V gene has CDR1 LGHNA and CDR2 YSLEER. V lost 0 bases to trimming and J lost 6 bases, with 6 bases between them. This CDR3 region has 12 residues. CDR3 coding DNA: TGCGCCAGCAGCCAAGATTTCGGCGAGCAGTACTTC. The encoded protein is CASSQDFGEQYF.

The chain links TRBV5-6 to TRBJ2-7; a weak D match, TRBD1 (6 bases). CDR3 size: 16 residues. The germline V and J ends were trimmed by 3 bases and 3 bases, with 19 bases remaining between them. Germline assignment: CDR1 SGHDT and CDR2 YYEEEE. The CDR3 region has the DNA TGTGCCAGCAGCTATACAGGGATAGCCCCCGGCTACGAGCAGTACTTC. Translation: CASSYTGIAPGYEQYF.

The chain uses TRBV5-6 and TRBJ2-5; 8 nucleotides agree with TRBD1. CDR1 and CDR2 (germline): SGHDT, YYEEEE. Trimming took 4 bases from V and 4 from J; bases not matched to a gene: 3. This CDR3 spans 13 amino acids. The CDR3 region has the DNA TGTGCCAGCAGCGAAGACAGGGGAGAGACCCAGTACTTC. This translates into CASSEDRGETQYF.

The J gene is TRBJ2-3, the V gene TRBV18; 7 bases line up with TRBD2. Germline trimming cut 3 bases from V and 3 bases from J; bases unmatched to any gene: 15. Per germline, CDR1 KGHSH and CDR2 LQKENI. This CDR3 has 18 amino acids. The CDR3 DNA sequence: TGTGCCAGCTCACCTCTTTCGGCTCTGGGCGGGGGAACAGATACGCAGTATTTT. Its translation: CASSPLSALGGGTDTQYF.

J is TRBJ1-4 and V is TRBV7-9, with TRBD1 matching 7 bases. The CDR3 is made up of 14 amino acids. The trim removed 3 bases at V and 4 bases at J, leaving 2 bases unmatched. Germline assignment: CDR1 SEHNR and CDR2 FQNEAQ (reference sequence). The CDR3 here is CASSLDRHNEKLFF. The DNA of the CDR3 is TGTGCCAGCAGCTTGGACAGGCATAATGAAAAACTGTTTTTT. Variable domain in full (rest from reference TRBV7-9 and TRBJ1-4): DTGVSQNPRHKITKRGQNVTFRCDPISEHNRLYWYRQTLGQGPEFLTYFQNEAQLEKSRLLSDRFSAERPKGSFSTLEIQRTEQGDSAMYLCASSLDRHNEKLFFGSGTQLSVL.

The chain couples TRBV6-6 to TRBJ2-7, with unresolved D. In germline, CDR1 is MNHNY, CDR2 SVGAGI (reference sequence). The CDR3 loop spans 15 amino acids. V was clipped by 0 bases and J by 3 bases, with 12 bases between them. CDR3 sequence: CASSYSSQVIYEQYF. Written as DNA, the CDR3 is TGTGCCAGCAGTTACTCGAGTCAGGTCATCTACGAGCAGTACTTC.